A selection of T cell receptor beta chains follows, all from one sample in a study of blood T cell repertoires in COVID-19. Sequenced by immunoSEQ multiplex PCR; TCRdb stores in-frame clones only, minus some. Among 250,000 to 300,000 clones listed, almost 85% were seen once. The sample taken for sequencing was peripheral blood. The receptors shown here come from a man aged 45-60 years with active or convalescent COVID-19. Both conserved end residues are part of each CDR3. D genes are given only for firm matches. A clone size is listed for some rows: how often the clone was seen (once, few, many), or a class if it is expanded.

d_call	v_call	clone_size	j_call	cdr3_aa	cdr3_nt
TRBD1	TRBV7-7	-	TRBJ2-1	CASSLVRTGYNEQFF	TGTGCTAGCAGCTTAGTCCGGACAGGCTACAATGAGCAGTTCTTC
TRBD2	TRBV27	-	TRBJ2-3	CASRTSGTDTQYF	TGTGCCAGCAGGACTAGCGGCACAGATACGCAGTATTTT
TRBD2	TRBV10-3	-	TRBJ2-7	CAVKLAGSYEQYF	TGTGCCGTAAAACTAGCGGGGTCCTACGAGCAGTACTTC
-	TRBV19	-	TRBJ1-2	CASSTRTGSNYGYTF	TGTGCCAGTAGTACCCGGACTGGGTCTAACTATGGCTACACCTTC
TRBD1	TRBV7-9	once	TRBJ2-2	CASSFRDRPGTGELFF	TGTGCCAGCAGCTTTAGGGACAGGCCGGGCACCGGGGAGCTGTTTTTT
-	TRBV2	-	TRBJ2-3	CASSVASPDTQYF	TGTGCCAGCAGTGTGGCTAGCCCAGATACGCAGTATTTT
-	TRBV5-1	-	TRBJ2-2	CASRSQANTGELFF	TGCGCCAGCAGGTCACAGGCGAACACCGGGGAGCTGTTTTTT
TRBD2	TRBV9	-	TRBJ2-4	CASSRTSGRGNIQYF	TGTGCCAGCAGCAGGACTAGCGGGAGAGGAAACATTCAGTACTTC
-	TRBV28	-	TRBJ1-5	CASSPKGRGLINQPQHF	TGTGCCAGCAGTCCTAAAGGACGGGGTCTGATCAATCAGCCCCAGCATTTT
TRBD1	TRBV7-9	-	TRBJ1-4	CASSGTGDEKLFF	TGTGCCAGTTCCGGGACAGGGGATGAAAAACTGTTTTTT
-	TRBV29-1	-	TRBJ1-2	CSVARTSRSGYTF	TGCAGCGTTGCTCGGACATCAAGGAGTGGCTACACCTTC
-	TRBV7-9	few	TRBJ1-1	CASSLYGMNTEAFF	TGTGCCAGCAGCTTATACGGGATGAACACTGAAGCTTTCTTT
TRBD1	TRBV5-1	-	TRBJ2-2	CASSLVTGVTGELFF	TGCGCCAGCAGCTTGGTAACAGGGGTTACCGGGGAGCTGTTTTTT
-	TRBV5-1	-	TRBJ1-1	CASSRAGPLGTEAFF	TGCGCCAGCAGCAGAGCAGGTCCTCTGGGCACTGAAGCTTTCTTT
-	TRBV10-3	once	TRBJ1-3	CAISESKSAALSGNTIYF	TGTGCCATCAGTGAGTCGAAAAGTGCGGCGCTGTCTGGAAACACCATATATTTT
TRBD2	TRBV7-9	-	TRBJ2-7	CASSSEASGRFSYEQYF	TGTGCCAGCAGCTCGGAAGCTAGCGGGAGGTTCTCCTACGAGCAGTACTTC
TRBD2	TRBV9	-	TRBJ2-5	CASSVAGGSETQYF	TGTGCCAGCAGCGTAGCGGGGGGTTCAGAGACCCAGTACTTC
TRBD1	TRBV25-1	-	TRBJ2-2	CASRRTGGYTGELFF	TGTGCCAGCAGACGGACAGGGGGCTACACCGGGGAGCTGTTTTTT
-	TRBV2	-	TRBJ2-6	CASSAQSGANVLTF	TGTGCCAGCAGTGCACAGTCTGGGGCCAACGTCCTGACTTTC
-	TRBV27	-	TRBJ2-2	CASSLSFHSTGELFF	TGTGCCAGCAGTTTATCGTTCCACAGCACCGGGGAGCTGTTTTTT
-	TRBV15	-	TRBJ2-1	CATSSRSYNEQFF	TGTGCCACCAGCAGTCGGTCGTACAATGAGCAGTTCTTC
-	TRBV27	-	TRBJ2-3	CASSPTLRGTQYF	TGTGCCAGCAGTCCGACCCTTCGAGGTACGCAGTATTTT
TRBD2	TRBV7-2	once	TRBJ2-7	CASSLAPRSSGSEQYF	TGTGCCAGCAGCTTAGCCCCCCGGAGTAGCGGGAGCGAGCAGTACTTC
TRBD1	TRBV3-1/TRBV3-2	once	TRBJ1-5	CASGDREASNQPQHF	TGTGCCAGCGGTGACAGGGAGGCTTCAAATCAGCCCCAGCATTTT
-	TRBV20-1	-	TRBJ1-1	CSASQGTTEAFF	TGCAGTGCTAGTCAGGGTACCACTGAAGCTTTCTTT
-	TRBV7-9	-	TRBJ2-5	CASSPYSVQETQYF	TGTGCCAGCAGCCCCTATAGCGTCCAAGAGACCCAGTACTTC
-	TRBV5-1	-	TRBJ1-1	CASMGGGTEAFF	TGCGCCAGCATGGGAGGGGGAACTGAAGCTTTCTTT
TRBD2	TRBV5-4	-	TRBJ2-3	CASSRGGLAGGEGTDTQYF	TGTGCCAGCAGCCGAGGGGGACTAGCGGGAGGGGAGGGCACAGATACGCAGTATTTT
TRBD2	TRBV18	-	TRBJ2-1	CASSPYASGTDNEQFF	TGTGCCAGCTCACCTTATGCTAGCGGGACGGACAATGAGCAGTTCTTC
TRBD1	TRBV19	-	TRBJ2-2	CASSTGANTGELFF	TGTGCCAGTAGCACAGGGGCGAACACCGGGGAGCTGTTTTTT
-	TRBV19	-	TRBJ1-1	CASMPRQGNTEAFF	TGTGCCAGTATGCCACGGCAGGGGAACACTGAAGCTTTCTTT
TRBD1	TRBV6-2/TRBV6-3	-	TRBJ2-7	CASSYPGQGGNYEQYF	TGTGCCAGCAGTTACCCCGGACAGGGTGGTAACTACGAGCAGTACTTC
-	TRBV5-1	-	TRBJ2-1	CASSQAAASFSEQFF	TGCGCCAGCAGCCAGGCAGCGGCCTCATTTAGTGAGCAGTTCTTC
TRBD2	TRBV7-2	-	TRBJ2-3	CASSLSGAGGTDTQYF	TGTGCCAGCAGCTTATCTGGAGCGGGAGGTACAGATACGCAGTATTTT
-	TRBV7-9	-	TRBJ2-5	CASSFRQQGGETQYF	TGTGCCAGCAGCTTTCGCCAACAGGGAGGGGAGACCCAGTACTTC
-	TRBV5-1	few	TRBJ2-3	CASSLRQGSDTQYF	TGCGCCAGCAGCTTGAGGCAGGGGAGCGATACGCAGTATTTT
TRBD1	TRBV30	-	TRBJ1-2	CACQGAWDGYTF	TGTGCCTGTCAGGGGGCTTGGGATGGCTACACCTTC
-	TRBV19	-	TRBJ1-5	CASKRGGNQPQHF	TGTGCCAGTAAACGAGGAGGCAATCAGCCCCAGCATTTT
-	TRBV3-1/TRBV3-2	once	TRBJ2-3	CASSQYSTDTQYF	TGTGCCAGCAGCCAATATAGCACAGATACGCAGTATTTT
-	TRBV14	-	TRBJ2-7	CASSQVAGVGEQYF	TGTGCCAGCAGCCAAGTAGCCGGGGTGGGCGAGCAGTACTTC
-	TRBV5-1	-	TRBJ1-2	CASSEDRDGYTF	TGCGCCAGCAGCGAGGACAGAGATGGCTACACCTTC
TRBD1	TRBV6-6	-	TRBJ1-6	CASRQPRTGINSPLHF	TGTGCCAGCAGACAACCCAGGACAGGGATTAATTCACCCCTCCACTTT
TRBD2	TRBV11-2	-	TRBJ2-7	CASSFSGSLFDEQYF	TGTGCCAGCAGTTTTAGCGGGTCCCTCTTCGACGAGCAGTACTTC
TRBD2	TRBV7-8	-	TRBJ2-3	CASSLAWRTSETDTQYF	TGTGCCAGCAGCTTAGCTTGGAGGACTAGCGAGACAGATACGCAGTATTTT
TRBD2	TRBV5-6	-	TRBJ2-3	CASSLPSGRRDTQYF	TGTGCCAGCAGCTTGCCTAGCGGGAGACGAGATACGCAGTATTTT
TRBD2	TRBV30	-	TRBJ2-7	CAWSVGRVGEQYF	TGTGCCTGGAGTGTTGGGAGGGTAGGCGAGCAGTACTTC
-	TRBV7-2	-	TRBJ2-3	CASSSPQNTQYF	TGTGCCAGCAGCTCCCCTCAGAATACGCAGTATTTT
-	TRBV15	-	TRBJ2-2	CATSRDLQGANTGELFF	TGTGCCACCAGCAGAGATTTACAGGGTGCGAACACCGGGGAGCTGTTTTTT
-	TRBV7-8	once	TRBJ2-1	CASSLLEGNNEQFF	TGTGCCAGCAGCCTTTTGGAGGGCAACAATGAGCAGTTCTTC
-	TRBV21-1	-	TRBJ2-1	CASSIPGLAVYNEQFF	TGTGCCAGCAGCATTCCGGGACTAGCGGTATACAATGAGCAGTTCTTC
TRBD2	TRBV25-1	-	TRBJ2-3	CASSGQTGLAGADTQYF	TGTGCCAGCAGTGGGCAGACGGGACTAGCGGGAGCAGATACGCAGTATTTT
TRBD1	TRBV4-1	-	TRBJ1-4	CASSQDFMATGREKLFF	TGCGCCAGCAGCCAAGATTTTATGGCGACAGGGCGCGAAAAACTGTTTTTT
-	TRBV27	-	TRBJ2-7	CASSFGGSLTYEQYF	TGTGCCAGCAGTTTTGGGGGCAGCTTAACCTACGAGCAGTACTTC